Listed here are 9 T cell receptor beta chains from one sample, sequenced in a study of response to subunit inactivated influenza vaccine. MiXCR, applied by TCRdb to the RT-PCR reads, yields one record per CDR3 protein. The profile shows approximately 700,000 distinct CDR3 sequences, approximately 14% of them singletons. Sequences were derived from PBMCs from blood, sampled roughly 12 days after vaccination. Source of these receptors: a man in his fifties who received an inactivated influenza vaccine.

The sample holds a few counts of this clonotype. V and J are TRBV10-3 and TRBJ2-1; 9 bases match TRBD2. Trimming took 2 bases from V and 10 from J; bases not matched to a gene: 9. The CDR3 has 15 amino acids. CDR1 is ENHRY, CDR2 SYGVKD, per germline. This CDR3 is CAISEGLGGGAEQFF. Here the CDR3 DNA reads TGTGCCATCAGTGAGGGGCTAGGCGGGGGGGCCGAGCAGTTCTTC.

The chain employs TRBV12-3 or TRBV12-4 and TRBJ1-1; a weak D match, TRBD1 (5 bases). CDR3 length equals 15 residues. Between the trimmed V and J ends, which lost 5 bases and 4 bases, there was a span of 17 bases. CDR3: CASSRAIGGFTEAFF. In DNA form, the CDR3 reads TGTGCCAGCAGTCGGGCGATCGGGGGTTTCACTGAAGCTTTCTTT.

This clonotype was found a few times. The chain is built from TRBV7-9 and TRBJ2-7; TRBD1 matches 12 bases. Germline V gene data show CDR1 as SEHNR and CDR2 as FQNEAQ (reference sequence). The CDR3 extends over 15 amino acids. With 6 bases clipped from V and 9 bases from J, the junction kept 12 bases outside the gene matches. The CDR3 here is CASSFRDRGRDRQYF. DNA for the CDR3: TGTGCCAGCAGTTTCCGGGACAGGGGGCGTGATCGGCAGTACTTC.

V gene TRBV20-1 combines with J gene TRBJ1-4; D is unresolved. The CDR3 length is 13 residues. Trimming stripped 5 bases from V and 1 base from J, with 8 bases between. Germline assignment: CDR1 DFQATT and CDR2 SNEGSKA (reference sequence). The CDR3 region has the DNA TGCAGTGCTTCGGAGATAACTAATGAAAAACTGTTTTTT. It translates to CSASEITNEKLFF.

The chain has TRBV27 and TRBJ2-7; a possible D gene is TRBD2 (6 bases). Trimming shortened V by 3 bases and J by 7 bases, and 25 bases separated the two germline ends. CDR1 is MNHEY and CDR2 is SMNVEV in the germline V gene (reference sequence). The CDR3 has 17 residues. The DNA for the CDR3 is TGTGCCAGCAGTTTCGGAATAGGGCAGGGTGGACTAAGTGAGCAGTACTTC. As protein: CASSFGIGQGGLSEQYF.

This rearrangement joins TRBV12-3 or TRBV12-4 to TRBJ1-4, with TRBD1 matching 10 bases. The CDR3 is made up of 15 amino acids. The ends lost 7 bases at V and 7 bases at J; junction bases unmatched: 9. The CDR3, as DNA: TGTGCCAGCACCACCCGACAGGGGGCTTCTGAAAAACTGTTTTTT. It yields the protein CASTTRQGASEKLFF.

There are many counts of this clonotype. The chain combines TRBV6-2 or TRBV6-3 with TRBJ1-1; D is unresolved. CDR3 length: 14 residues. V dropped 6 bases and J dropped 0 bases, with 11 bases sitting between them. The germline V gene encodes CDR1 MNHEY and CDR2 SVGEGT. The CDR3 sequence is CASRLISVNTEAFF. CDR3 sequence (DNA): TGTGCCAGCAGACTAATTTCCGTGAACACTGAAGCTTTCTTT.

The genes are TRBV11-1 and TRBJ2-3; D uncertain. CDR1 and CDR2 from the germline V gene are SGHAT and FQDESV (reference sequence). V lost 3 bases and J 6 bases, leaving 10 bases between the germline ends. CDR3 length: 13 residues. CDR3 in DNA: TGTGCCAGCAGCTTCCGGATAGAGGATACGCAGTATTTT. This encodes CASSFRIEDTQYF. The full variable domain, rest sourced from reference TRBV11-1 and TRBJ2-3, is EAEVAQSPRYKITEKSQAVAFWCDPISGHATLYWYRQILGQGPELLVQFQDESVVDDSQLPKDRFSAERLKGVDSTLKIQPAELGDSAMYLCASSFRIEDTQYFGPGTRLTVL.

This chain joins TRBV5-1 and TRBJ1-2; 8 bases align to TRBD1. Germline CDR1 SGHRS, CDR2 YFSETQ. V lost 3 bases and J lost 0; bases outside the gene matches: 4. The CDR3 extends over 15 amino acids. The CDR3 loop is CASSSGQATNYGYTF. CDR3 DNA sequence: TGCGCCAGCAGCTCGGGACAGGCAACTAACTATGGCTACACCTTC.